Listed below are T cell receptor beta chains from one sample, sequenced in a study of vaccination and CD4 T cells after COVID-19. MiXCR, run by TCRdb on the PCR reads, gives a single entry per CDR3 protein. The sample lists 24,000 or so distinct CDR3 sequences; roughly three fifths were seen once. These receptors are not linked to any known antigen. Sequencing was carried out using CD4+ T cells from blood, cultured in vitro. Every receptor here comes from a human donor who had recovered from COVID-19. Both conserved end residues are part of each CDR3. The D gene is left open where the match is weak. Only some rows state a clone size, as once, few, many or a class for expanded clones.

.,TRBJ2-7,TRBD1,TRBV20-1,TGCAGTGCTAGAGACCAGGAAGGGGGCGCATACGAGCAGTACTTC,CSARDQEGGAYEQYF
few,TRBJ1-5,.,TRBV20-1,TGCAGTGCTAGAGATGGGGGTAGCAATCAGCCCCAGCATTTT,CSARDGGSNQPQHF
.,TRBJ1-2,.,TRBV6-1,TGTGCCAGCAGTGAGGGGGGGTATGGCTACACCTTC,CASSEGGYGYTF
.,TRBJ2-7,.,TRBV28,TGTGCCAGCAGTTTAGCAGTGGGAGAGCAGTACTTC,CASSLAVGEQYF
once,TRBJ1-2,.,TRBV29-1,TGCAGCGGCCGGGTCTCCGAAGGCTACACCTTC,CSGRVSEGYTF
few,TRBJ1-2,.,TRBV4-2,TGTGCCAGCAGCCAAGCTGGCCCAGAGGGAACTACCTATGGCTACACCTTC,CASSQAGPEGTTYGYTF
.,TRBJ1-5,.,TRBV19,TGTGCCAGTAGTATAGACGGGCGTTATAGCAATCAGCCCCAGCATTTT,CASSIDGRYSNQPQHF
.,TRBJ1-2,.,TRBV4-3,TGCGCCAGCAGCTCACAAGATACTTCGGGCTATGGCTACACCTTC,CASSSQDTSGYGYTF
few,TRBJ1-1,.,TRBV29-1,TGCAGCGTTGGAGGGGTGGGATACGCTGAAGCTTTCTTT,CSVGGVGYAEAFF
.,TRBJ2-2,.,TRBV27,TGTGCCAGCAGTCCACGACGGGAACTGAACACCGGGGAGCTGTTTTTT,CASSPRRELNTGELFF
.,TRBJ2-7,.,TRBV20-1,TGCAGTGCTAGGATTGATAACGAGCAGTACTTC,CSARIDNEQYF
.,TRBJ1-6,TRBD1,TRBV28,TGTGCCAGCACCCCTCTCACGGTCAGGGGGTTTGAGAGAAATTCACCCCTCCACTTT,CASTPLTVRGFERNSPLHF
few,TRBJ2-7,TRBD1,TRBV6-5,TGTGCCAGCAGTTACCCCACAGGGGGCTCCTACGAGCAGTACTTC,CASSYPTGGSYEQYF
.,TRBJ1-2,.,TRBV11-3,TGTGCCAGCAGCCCCCAACAAGACTATGGCTACACCTTC,CASSPQQDYGYTF
.,TRBJ1-5,.,TRBV6-1,TGTGCCAGCAGTGGCCAACGGGGTCAGCCCCAGCATTTT,CASSGQRGQPQHF
.,TRBJ1-5,TRBD1,TRBV12-3/TRBV12-4,TGTGCCAGCAGTTTTGTGGACAGGGGGCTCGGGAATCAGCCCCAGCATTTT,CASSFVDRGLGNQPQHF
.,TRBJ1-2,TRBD1,TRBV29-1,TGCAGCGTTGCTATAACAGGGGGCAGGGGCTACACCTTC,CSVAITGGRGYTF
.,TRBJ1-2,.,TRBV7-6,TGTGCCAGCAGCCTCACCCGGGAGAGCCCATTCTACACCTTC,CASSLTRESPFYTF
.,TRBJ2-7,.,TRBV3-1,TGTGCCAGCAGCCAATTGGGGGAAGAGCAGTACTTC,CASSQLGEEQYF
.,TRBJ1-1,.,TRBV15,TGTGCCACCAGCAGAGTAGGGCAAGAAGCTTTCTTT,CATSRVGQEAFF
.,TRBJ1-3,.,TRBV11-2,TGTGCCAGCAGCTCCGACCGTAGGAGCTCTGGAAACACCATATATTTT,CASSSDRRSSGNTIYF
.,TRBJ2-5,.,TRBV6-1,TGTGCCAGCAGCCGGGACATTCAAGAGACCCAGTACTTC,CASSRDIQETQYF
.,TRBJ2-3,TRBD2,TRBV2,TGTGCCAGCACCCCCCCTTCTAGCGGGGGAGTTACTAGCACAGATACGCAGTATTTT,CASTPPSSGGVTSTDTQYF
.,TRBJ2-2,.,TRBV7-3,TGTGCCAGCAGCTTAAACAGTTTCGGGGAGCTGTTTTTT,CASSLNSFGELFF
.,TRBJ1-5,TRBD1,TRBV19,TGTGCCAGTAGTCCCCAGGGGACAGAAAGGCAGCCCCAGCATTTT,CASSPQGTERQPQHF
.,TRBJ2-6,TRBD1,TRBV12-3/TRBV12-4,TGTGCCAGCACTGCAACCGGGACAGGGACGACTGGGGCCAACGTCCTGACTTTC,CASTATGTGTTGANVLTF
.,TRBJ2-7,.,TRBV5-1,TGCGCCAGCAGCTCCCCAGGGGCTGCGGCCTACGAGCAGTACTTC,CASSSPGAAAYEQYF
.,TRBJ2-5,.,TRBV6-1,TGTGCCAGCAGCAGGGGTACTGGGCAAGAGACCCAGTACTTC,CASSRGTGQETQYF
.,TRBJ1-2,.,TRBV7-9,TGTGCCAGCAGCCGCGCGGGTCTACACTATGGCTACACCTTC,CASSRAGLHYGYTF
.,TRBJ1-1,TRBD1,TRBV6-5,TGTGCCAGCAGTTCCCGGACAGGTGGAGACGAAGCTTTCTTT,CASSSRTGGDEAFF
.,TRBJ2-7,TRBD1,TRBV7-2,TGTGCCAGCAGCTCTGGACAGGCCTCCTGGGAGCAGTACTTC,CASSSGQASWEQYF
.,TRBJ1-1,TRBD1,TRBV6-5,TGTGCCAGCAGAGGACAGGCCCTCACTGAAGCTTTCTTT,CASRGQALTEAFF
few,TRBJ1-2,.,TRBV4-2,TGTGCCAGCAGCCAAGGGACAGCTAACTATGGCTACACCTTC,CASSQGTANYGYTF
few,TRBJ1-2,.,TRBV7-2,TGTGCCAGCAGCTTATCGGGGGCCTATGGCTACACCTTC,CASSLSGAYGYTF
once,TRBJ2-3,.,TRBV7-2,TGTGCCAGCAGCTTATCAGGGTCAGATACGCAGTATTTT,CASSLSGSDTQYF
once,TRBJ2-7,TRBD2,TRBV6-1,TGTGCCAGCAGAAATAGCGGGGGGGAATCCTACGAGCAGTACTTC,CASRNSGGESYEQYF
.,TRBJ2-5,.,TRBV6-2/TRBV6-3,TGTGCCAGCAGTTACGGGGGGTACCAAGAGACCCAGTACTTC,CASSYGGYQETQYF
.,TRBJ1-6,TRBD1,TRBV20-1,TGCAGTGCTAGAGATGCAGGGGGACTTTCACCCCTCCACTTT,CSARDAGGLSPLHF
.,TRBJ1-1,.,TRBV11-3,TGTGCCAGCAGCTCGGGACGGGAATTGAACACTGAAGCTTTCTTT,CASSSGRELNTEAFF
.,TRBJ2-7,TRBD2,TRBV11-3,TGTGCCAGCAGCTTGTCGGAGGGAGGGTACTACGAGCAGTACTTC,CASSLSEGGYYEQYF
.,TRBJ2-1,.,TRBV18,TGTGCCAGCTCACCACCAGGCAGGGTTTATGAGCAGTTCTTC,CASSPPGRVYEQFF
.,TRBJ1-1,.,TRBV6-4,TGTGCCAGCAGTGATACAGGTAATAGTGAAGCTTTCTTT,CASSDTGNSEAFF
.,TRBJ1-1,TRBD1,TRBV20-1,TGCAGTGCTCGGACAGGTATGAACACTGAAGCTTTCTTT,CSARTGMNTEAFF
large,TRBJ1-5,.,TRBV10-2,TGCGCCAGCAGTGAGTCTAGCGGCGGAAATCAGCCCCAGCATTTT,CASSESSGGNQPQHF
.,TRBJ2-7,.,TRBV28,TGTGCCAGCAGTTTAAGGCATTCTACCTACGAGCAGTACTTC,CASSLRHSTYEQYF
.,TRBJ1-2,.,TRBV12-3/TRBV12-4,TGTGCCAGCAGTTTAAGGGGAGGCTACACCTTC,CASSLRGGYTF
.,TRBJ1-2,TRBD1,TRBV11-3,TGTGCCAGCAGCTTAAGGGGGCGCGGCTGCACCTTC,CASSLRGRGCTF
.,TRBJ1-5,.,TRBV18,TGTGCCAGCTCACCTGGGGCAAAAGGGGCTCAGCCCCAGCATTTT,CASSPGAKGAQPQHF
.,TRBJ2-5,.,TRBV7-2,TGTGCCAGCAGCTTAGCTCCCTCGGGGACCCAGTACTTC,CASSLAPSGTQYF
.,TRBJ2-2,.,TRBV21-1,TGTGCCAGCTGCGCCGGGACAGAAAACACCGGGGAGCTGTTTTTT,CASCAGTENTGELFF
few,TRBJ2-2,TRBD1,TRBV6-2/TRBV6-3,TGTGCCAGCAGCCAATCAGGGACAGGGGCCACCGGGGAGCTGTTTTTT,CASSQSGTGATGELFF
.,TRBJ2-7,TRBD2,TRBV19,TGTGCCAGTAGGAGGGTAGCGGGAGGGATCGAGCAGTACTTC,CASRRVAGGIEQYF
.,TRBJ2-2,.,TRBV6-1,TGTGCCAGCAACCTAGGAGGGCCACACACCGGGGAGCTGTTTTTT,CASNLGGPHTGELFF
.,TRBJ1-5,.,TRBV7-2,TGTGCCAGCAGCCCAGGAGGGCGGCCTAATCAGCCCCAGCATTTT,CASSPGGRPNQPQHF
.,TRBJ1-1,.,TRBV18,TGTGCCAGCTCACCCGACCAGGGTGGTGAAGCTTTCTTT,CASSPDQGGEAFF
.,TRBJ1-6,.,TRBV7-9,TGTGCCAGCAGTCTCCAAGGTGGGGGGCATTCACCCCTCCACTTT,CASSLQGGGHSPLHF
.,TRBJ1-1,.,TRBV5-6,TGTGCCAGCAGCAGGACCGACGTACTCAACACTGAAGCTTTCTTT,CASSRTDVLNTEAFF
.,TRBJ1-2,.,TRBV19,TGTGCCAGTAGGGCGGTTTTCGCGGACGGCGACTATGGCTACACCTTC,CASRAVFADGDYGYTF
.,TRBJ1-5,.,TRBV12-3/TRBV12-4,TGTGCCAGCAGTCAGAAAGGTCAGCCCCAGCATTTT,CASSQKGQPQHF
.,TRBJ1-1,.,TRBV6-2/TRBV6-3,TGTGCCAGCAGCTACAGGGATTTCACTGAAGCTTTCTTT,CASSYRDFTEAFF